This T cell receptor beta chain was retrieved from a study of cytomegalovirus exposure and HLA in healthy donors. Study conclusions and caveats: In vitro checks showed that a few CMV-associated chains really do target CMV antigens.

V was shortened by 6 bases and J by 5 bases, with 16 bases between the two germline ends. The CDR3 is made up of 14 amino acids. Germline loops: CDR1 SGHAT, CDR2 FQNNGV. Comments on this clone: Its antigen is not identified.

Use of 60 Vbeta and 13 Jbeta primers characterized the PCR. Profiling relied on immunoSEQ multiplex PCR, and the TCRdb table lists in-frame clones only, not all of them. The repertoire holds 150,000 or so clones, 75% to 85% seen once, with less than 3% in the top ten. The chain uses TRBV11-2 and TRBJ1-2, with D possibly matching TRBD1 (5 bases). Sequenced: PBMCs. The TCR originated in a man aged 50-60 years in good health and CMV-seronegative. The CDR3 here is CASRGSGLLYGYTF. The CDR3, as DNA: TGTGCCAGCAGGGGATCGGGACTGCTGTATGGCTACACCTTC.